The clone carrying this T cell receptor beta chain was counted ten times or more. This entry belongs to a study of early T cells in non-severe SARS-CoV-2 infection. TCRdb re-called the 5' RACE reads with MiXCR, one entry per CDR3 protein. The sample lists tens of thousands of distinct CDR3 sequences; around 5% were seen once. The V gene's germline CDR1 is SGHRS and CDR2 YFSETQ. V lost 4 bases, J lost 3 bases, and 9 bases stayed unmatched. The CDR3 extends over 15 amino acids. The clonotype originates from an adult who was a healthcare worker with PCR-confirmed SARS-CoV-2 infection or an uninfected control (not recorded which). Material for sequencing was whole blood. V is TRBV5-1 and J is TRBJ2-7; 8 nucleotides line up with TRBD1. Here the CDR3 DNA reads TGCGCCAGCAGCCTATCCGGGACAGGAAGCTACGAGCAGTACTTC. This encodes CASSLSGTGSYEQYF.